Each of the 13 T cell receptor beta chains below was sequenced from the same sample in a study of response to subunit inactivated influenza vaccine. TCRdb re-derived calls from the RT-PCR reads in MiXCR, one entry per CDR3 protein. Seen here are about 650,000 distinct CDR3 sequences, around 16% observed once, and the top ten hold approximately 10%. Specimen: PBMCs from blood, collected 12 days after vaccination. These receptor sequences come from a man aged 45-60 years who received an inactivated influenza vaccine.

The chain links TRBV6-2 or TRBV6-3 to TRBJ2-1; D may be TRBD1 or TRBD2 (6 bases each). The V gene's germline CDR1 is MNHEY and CDR2 SVGEGT. The CDR3 has 13 residues. Trimming took off 6 bases at V and 8 bases at J, with 14 bases between the two ends. Here the CDR3 reads CASRRGAYDEQFF. CDR3 DNA sequence: TGTGCCAGCAGGAGGGGGGCTTACGATGAGCAGTTCTTC.

The sample holds a few counts of this clonotype. J is TRBJ2-3 and V is TRBV5-1; 11 bases fit TRBD2. The CDR3 has 17 amino acids. V trimming: 4 bases; J trimming: 2 bases; junction bases outside the gene matches: 9. CDR1 is SGHRS, CDR2 YFSETQ, per germline. CDR3 in amino acids: CASSHQTSGGATDTQYF. The CDR3, as DNA: TGCGCCAGCAGCCACCAAACTAGCGGGGGCGCCACAGATACGCAGTATTTT.

This clonotype was counted between two and nine times. The gene calls are TRBV12-3 or TRBV12-4 and TRBJ1-4; D unresolved. The V and J ends lost 2 bases and 7 bases respectively, with 11 bases between them. CDR3 length equals 14 residues. The CDR3 DNA reads TGTGCCAGCAGTTTATGGGATTCGGGTGAAAAACTGTTTTTT. It codes for CASSLWDSGEKLFF.

This clonotype was recorded a few times. V gene TRBV3-1 combines with J gene TRBJ2-7, with a possible D match to TRBD1 (5 bases). The CDR3 runs to 14 residues. CDR1 is LGHDT and CDR2 is YNNKEL in the germline V gene (reference sequence). V was cut by 4 bases and J by 5 bases, with 15 bases left in between. The CDR3 here is CASSPPSRANEQYF. DNA for the CDR3: TGTGCCAGCAGCCCTCCGAGCAGGGCAAACGAGCAGTACTTC.

The genes are TRBV7-2 and TRBJ2-2; D remains unclear. Germline V gene sequence: CDR1 SGHTA, CDR2 FQGNSA. V was clipped by 0 bases and J by 7 bases, with 6 bases between them. This CDR3 has 13 amino acids. The CDR3 DNA reads as TGTGCCAGCAGCTTAGCTCGGTTCGGGGAGCTGTTTTTT. Its translation: CASSLARFGELFF.

The chain employs TRBV25-1 and TRBJ1-4; D ambiguous. CDR1 MGHDK and CDR2 SYGVNS come from the germline V gene. CDR3 size: 16 residues. Trimming pared 1 base from V and 6 bases from J, leaving 15 bases between. CDR3 nucleotide sequence: TGTGCCAGCAGTGAATCGGTGGGGAGGGTCGATGAAAAACTGTTTTTT. This gives the protein CASSESVGRVDEKLFF.

This clonotype was recorded at least ten times. This chain uses TRBV5-1 with TRBJ2-3; tentative D call: TRBD2 (5 bases). There are 16 residues in the CDR3. Germline V gene data show CDR1 as SGHRS and CDR2 as YFSETQ. V lost 0 bases, J lost 2 bases, and 13 bases lay in between. The CDR3 nucleotides read TGCGCCAGCAGCTTGGCCATCACAGACTACACAGATACGCAGTATTTT. Its translation: CASSLAITDYTDTQYF.

In this sample, this clonotype turned up many times. The chain couples TRBV6-4 to TRBJ2-3; possible D gene TRBD2, 6 bases. Trimming removed 6 bases at V and 2 bases at J, with 15 bases between. Germline CDR1 is MRHNA and CDR2 is SNTAGT. This CDR3 contains 15 residues. Here the CDR3 DNA reads TGTGCCAGCAGGGATAGCGGCTCTAACACAGATACGCAGTATTTT. Its translation: CASRDSGSNTDTQYF.

This clonotype was observed many times. V and J are TRBV28 and TRBJ1-5, with TRBD1 identical over 10 bases. The germline CDR1 and CDR2 sequences are MDHEN and SYDVKM. CDR3 length equals 16 residues. Losses at the gene ends were 1 base for V and 2 bases for J; bases not matched to a gene: 2. CDR3 in amino acids: CASSLSGTGGNQPQHF. The DNA of the CDR3 is TGTGCCAGCAGTTTATCTGGGACAGGGGGCAATCAGCCCCAGCATTTT.

This clonotype turned up a few times. This sequence joins TRBV29-1 and TRBJ2-3, with D perhaps matching TRBD1 (6 bases). This CDR3 is 13 amino acids long. The germline CDR1 and CDR2 sequences are SQVTM and ANQGSEA. V lost 7 bases to trimming and J lost 0 bases, with 11 bases between them. The DNA of the CDR3 is TGCAGCGGGGGGCAGTCTAGCACAGATACGCAGTATTTT. It codes for CSGGQSSTDTQYF.

The V gene is TRBV6-1, the J gene TRBJ2-3; TRBD1 might be the D (5 bases). The germline V gene encodes CDR1 MNHNS and CDR2 SASEGT. The length of the CDR3 is 14 residues. Between the trimmed V and J ends, which lost 6 bases and 2 bases, there was a span of 12 bases. CDR3 residues: CASSPTGPTDTQYF. CDR3 in DNA: TGTGCCAGCAGCCCCACAGGCCCCACAGATACGCAGTATTTT.

The chain carries TRBV27 and TRBJ2-1; 7 bases align to TRBD1. This CDR3 has 14 residues. Per germline, CDR1 MNHEY and CDR2 SMNVEV (reference sequence). V lost 6 bases, J lost 5 bases, and 7 bases stayed unmatched. The CDR3 loop reads CASRTTGRHNEQFF. The CDR3 DNA reads TGTGCCAGCAGAACGACAGGGAGACACAATGAGCAGTTCTTC.

This clonotype has more than one count but fewer than ten. DNA of the CDR3: TGTGCCAGCAGCCGCGGACAGGGGGGCTCCTACAATGAGCAGTTCTTC. This sequence encodes CASSRGQGGSYNEQFF. This chain joins TRBV14 and TRBJ2-1; 10 bases agree with TRBD1. The V and J ends lost 4 bases and 0 bases, in that order; junction bases with no gene match: 3. Germline assignment: CDR1 SGHDN and CDR2 FVKESK. The CDR3 is 16 residues long.